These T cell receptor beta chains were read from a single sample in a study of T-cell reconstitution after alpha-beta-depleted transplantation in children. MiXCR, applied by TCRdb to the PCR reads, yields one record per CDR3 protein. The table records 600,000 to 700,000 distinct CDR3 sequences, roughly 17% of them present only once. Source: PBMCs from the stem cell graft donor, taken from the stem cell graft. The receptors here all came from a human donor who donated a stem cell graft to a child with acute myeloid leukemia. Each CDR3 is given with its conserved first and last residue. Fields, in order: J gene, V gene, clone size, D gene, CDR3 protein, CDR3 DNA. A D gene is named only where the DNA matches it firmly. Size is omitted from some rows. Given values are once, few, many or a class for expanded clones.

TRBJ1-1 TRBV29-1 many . CSVVRSNTEAFF TGCAGCGTTGTAAGGTCGAACACTGAAGCTTTCTTT
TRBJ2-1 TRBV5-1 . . CASSMLTRANEQFF TGCGCCAGCAGCATGCTTACGAGGGCTAATGAGCAGTTCTTC
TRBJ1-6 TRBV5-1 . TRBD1 CASSFEGAKNSPLHF TGCGCCAGCAGCTTCGAGGGGGCGAAGAATTCACCCCTCCACTTT
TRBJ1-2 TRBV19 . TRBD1 CASSIGAGRTGSYGYTF TGTGCCAGTAGTATAGGTGCAGGAAGGACAGGCAGCTATGGCTACACCTTC
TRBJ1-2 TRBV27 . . CASSSQTGSDYGYTF TGTGCCAGCAGTTCCCAAACAGGGTCGGACTATGGCTACACCTTC
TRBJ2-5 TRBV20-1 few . CSARSGPQETQYF TGCAGTGCTAGGTCGGGTCCTCAAGAGACCCAGTACTTC
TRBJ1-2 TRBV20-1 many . CSASNSPQGHYGYTF TGCAGTGCTTCGAACTCACCACAGGGACACTATGGCTACACCTTC
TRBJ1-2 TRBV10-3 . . CASSEGGEVNGYTF TGTGCCAGCAGTGAGGGAGGAGAGGTCAATGGCTACACCTTC
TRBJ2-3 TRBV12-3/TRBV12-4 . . CASSLTRPFRPGSDTQYF TGTGCCAGCAGCCTGACCCGTCCCTTCCGACCGGGCTCGGATACGCAGTATTTT
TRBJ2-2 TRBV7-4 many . CASSFFLLPWAGELFF TGTGCCAGCAGCTTTTTCCTCTTACCTTGGGCCGGGGAGCTGTTTTTT
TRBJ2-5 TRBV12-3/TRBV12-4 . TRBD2 CASLSGGTAQETQYF TGTGCCAGCCTAAGCGGGGGGACTGCCCAAGAGACCCAGTACTTC
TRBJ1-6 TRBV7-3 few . CASSLVPDSPLHF TGTGCCAGCAGCTTAGTCCCGGATTCACCCCTCCACTTT
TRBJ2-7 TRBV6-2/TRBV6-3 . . CASSYPKEQYF TGTGCCAGCAGTTACCCTAAGGAGCAGTACTTC
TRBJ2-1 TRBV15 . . CATSRPGPVLSPGEQFF TGTGCCACCAGCAGACCCGGGCCCGTCCTTTCACCCGGTGAGCAGTTCTTC
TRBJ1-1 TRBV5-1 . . CASSLYVGEVAFF TGCGCCAGCAGCTTGTATGTGGGCGAGGTCGCTTTCTTT
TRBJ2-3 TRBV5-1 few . CASSSDGEDTQYF TGCGCCAGCAGCTCGGACGGGGAAGATACGCAGTATTTT
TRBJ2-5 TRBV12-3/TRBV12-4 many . CASSSGRAKGETQYF TGTGCCAGCAGTTCGGGCAGGGCCAAGGGGGAGACCCAGTACTTC
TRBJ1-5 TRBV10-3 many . CAIRKGPDSNQPQHF TGTGCCATCAGAAAGGGCCCCGATAGCAATCAGCCCCAGCATTTT
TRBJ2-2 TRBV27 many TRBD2 CASSLLTSGGTGELFF TGTGCCAGCAGTTTACTGACTAGCGGGGGCACCGGGGAGCTGTTTTTT
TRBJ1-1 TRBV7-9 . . CASQHTEAFF TGTGCCAGCCAGCACACTGAAGCTTTCTTT
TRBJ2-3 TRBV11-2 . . CASSPPPRDTQYF TGTGCCAGCAGCCCTCCCCCCCGCGATACGCAGTATTTT
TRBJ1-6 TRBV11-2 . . CASSSPSNSPLHF TGTGCCAGCAGCTCCCCGAGCAATTCACCCCTCCACTTT
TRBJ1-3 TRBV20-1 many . CSARGGGNTIYF TGCAGTGCTAGGGGGGGAGGAAACACCATATATTTT
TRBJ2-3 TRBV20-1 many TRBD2 CSARRTSGGLITDTQYF TGCAGTGCTAGAAGGACTAGCGGGGGCCTTATCACAGATACGCAGTATTTT
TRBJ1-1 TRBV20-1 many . CSAIKGMNTEAFF TGCAGTGCTATTAAGGGCATGAACACTGAAGCTTTCTTT
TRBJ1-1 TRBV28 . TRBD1 CASSLSRTGGIMSTEAFF TGTGCCAGCAGTTTATCGAGGACAGGGGGCATAATGAGCACTGAAGCTTTCTTT
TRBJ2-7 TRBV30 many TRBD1 CAWGGQAYEQYF TGTGCCTGGGGGGGACAGGCCTACGAGCAGTACTTC
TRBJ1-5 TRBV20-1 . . CSASRGVFSNQPQHF TGCAGTGCTAGCCGTGGGGTCTTTAGCAATCAGCCCCAGCATTTT
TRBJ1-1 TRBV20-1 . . CSARGGLDTEAFF TGCAGTGCTAGGGGGGGGTTGGACACTGAAGCTTTCTTT
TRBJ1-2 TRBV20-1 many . CSAREYRILNYGYTF TGCAGTGCTAGAGAGTACAGAATACTAAACTATGGCTACACCTTC
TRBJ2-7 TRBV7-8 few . CASSPEGAYEQYF TGTGCCAGCAGCCCAGAAGGGGCCTACGAGCAGTACTTC
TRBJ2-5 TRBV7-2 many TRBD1 CASSFRGQGRETQYF TGTGCCAGCAGCTTTAGAGGACAGGGGAGGGAGACCCAGTACTTC
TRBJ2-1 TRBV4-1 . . CASSQDLRGQEQFF TGCGCCAGCAGCCAAGATTTGCGGGGTCAAGAGCAGTTCTTC
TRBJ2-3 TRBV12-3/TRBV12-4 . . CASSLATVQSTDTQYF TGTGCCAGCAGTTTAGCGACGGTCCAGAGCACAGATACGCAGTATTTT
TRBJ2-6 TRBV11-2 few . CASSPRASASSGANVLTF TGTGCCAGCAGCCCACGGGCCTCTGCCTCCTCTGGGGCCAACGTCCTGACTTTC
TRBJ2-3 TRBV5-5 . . CASSLVDRDPDTQYF TGTGCCAGCAGCTTAGTAGACAGAGACCCAGATACGCAGTATTTT
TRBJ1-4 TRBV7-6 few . CASSLRGRELATNEKLFF TGTGCCAGCAGCTTAAGGGGACGGGAACTTGCAACTAATGAAAAACTGTTTTTT
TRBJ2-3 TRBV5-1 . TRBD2 CASSLTVAGGVADTQYF TGCGCCAGCAGCTTGACCGTAGCGGGGGGTGTCGCAGATACGCAGTATTTT
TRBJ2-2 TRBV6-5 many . CASSYSTGAKGELFF TGTGCCAGCAGTTACTCGACGGGGGCCAAGGGGGAGCTGTTTTTT
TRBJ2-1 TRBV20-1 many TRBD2 CSASTSGGSWGEQFF TGCAGTGCTAGCACTAGCGGGGGATCCTGGGGTGAGCAGTTCTTC
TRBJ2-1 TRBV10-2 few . CASGLLLVFDEQFF TGCGCCAGCGGGCTATTGCTAGTTTTCGATGAGCAGTTCTTC
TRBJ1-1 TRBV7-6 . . CASSLAREGGAFF TGTGCCAGCAGCTTAGCGAGAGAGGGTGGAGCTTTCTTT
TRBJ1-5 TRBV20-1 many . CSAPPVRGGNQPQHF TGCAGTGCCCCGCCTGTTCGGGGCGGCAATCAGCCCCAGCATTTT
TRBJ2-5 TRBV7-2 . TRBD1 CASSLVPGQGGETQYF TGTGCCAGCAGCTTAGTTCCGGGACAGGGTGGGGAGACCCAGTACTTC